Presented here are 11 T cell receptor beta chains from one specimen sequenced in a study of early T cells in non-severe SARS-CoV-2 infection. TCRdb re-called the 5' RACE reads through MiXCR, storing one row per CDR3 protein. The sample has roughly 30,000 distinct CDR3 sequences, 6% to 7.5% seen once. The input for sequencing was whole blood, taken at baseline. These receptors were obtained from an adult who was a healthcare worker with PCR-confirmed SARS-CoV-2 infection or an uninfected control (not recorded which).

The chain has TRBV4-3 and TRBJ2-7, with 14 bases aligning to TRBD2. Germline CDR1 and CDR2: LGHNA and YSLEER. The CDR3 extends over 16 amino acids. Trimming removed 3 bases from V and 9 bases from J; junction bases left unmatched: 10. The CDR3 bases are TGCGCCAGCAGCCAGGAATGGGGGACTAGCGGGGGTATGCAGTACTTC. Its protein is CASSQEWGTSGGMQYF.

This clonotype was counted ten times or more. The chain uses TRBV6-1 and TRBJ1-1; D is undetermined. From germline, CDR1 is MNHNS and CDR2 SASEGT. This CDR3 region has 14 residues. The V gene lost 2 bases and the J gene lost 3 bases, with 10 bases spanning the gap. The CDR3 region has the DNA TGTGCCAGCAGTGAATCGCCGGCAGACACTGAAGCTTTCTTT. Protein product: CASSESPADTEAFF.

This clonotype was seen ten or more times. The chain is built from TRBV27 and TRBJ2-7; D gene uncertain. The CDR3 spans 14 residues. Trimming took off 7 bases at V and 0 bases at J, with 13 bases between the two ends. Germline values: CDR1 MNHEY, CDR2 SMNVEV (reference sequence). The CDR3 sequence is CASKGTLSSYEQYF. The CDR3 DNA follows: TGTGCCAGCAAGGGCACATTGAGCTCCTACGAGCAGTACTTC.

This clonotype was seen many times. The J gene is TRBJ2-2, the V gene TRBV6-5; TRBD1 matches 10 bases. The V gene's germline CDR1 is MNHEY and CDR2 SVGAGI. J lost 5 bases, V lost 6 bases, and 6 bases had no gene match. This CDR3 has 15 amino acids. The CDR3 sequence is CASSRQGAGTGELFF. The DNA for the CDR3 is TGTGCCAGCAGCAGACAGGGGGCGGGAACCGGGGAGCTGTTTTTT.

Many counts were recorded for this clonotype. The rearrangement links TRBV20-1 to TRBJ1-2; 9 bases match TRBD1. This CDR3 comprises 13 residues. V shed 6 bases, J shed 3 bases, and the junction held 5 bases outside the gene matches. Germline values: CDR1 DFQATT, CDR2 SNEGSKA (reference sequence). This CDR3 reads CSAPGQGDYGYTF. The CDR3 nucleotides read TGCAGTGCGCCGGGACAGGGAGACTATGGCTACACCTTC.

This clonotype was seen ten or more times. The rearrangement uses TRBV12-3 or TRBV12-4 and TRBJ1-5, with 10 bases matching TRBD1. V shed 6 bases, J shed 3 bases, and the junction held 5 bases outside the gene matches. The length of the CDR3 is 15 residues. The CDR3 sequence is CASRRQGADNQPQHF. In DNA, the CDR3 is TGTGCCAGCAGGCGACAGGGGGCCGACAATCAGCCCCAGCATTTT.

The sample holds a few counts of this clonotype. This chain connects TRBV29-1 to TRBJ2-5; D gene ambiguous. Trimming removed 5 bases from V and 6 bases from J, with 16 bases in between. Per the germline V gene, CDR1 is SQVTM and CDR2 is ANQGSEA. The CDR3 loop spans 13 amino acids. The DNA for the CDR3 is TGCAGCGTTTCGTCAGCTCTCCTGAAGACCCAGTACTTC. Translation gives CSVSSALLKTQYF.

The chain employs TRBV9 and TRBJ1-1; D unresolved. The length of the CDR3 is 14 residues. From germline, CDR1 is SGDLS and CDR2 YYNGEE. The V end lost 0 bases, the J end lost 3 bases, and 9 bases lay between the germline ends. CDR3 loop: CASSVAQSDTEAFF. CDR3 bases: TGTGCCAGCAGCGTAGCCCAAAGCGACACTGAAGCTTTCTTT.

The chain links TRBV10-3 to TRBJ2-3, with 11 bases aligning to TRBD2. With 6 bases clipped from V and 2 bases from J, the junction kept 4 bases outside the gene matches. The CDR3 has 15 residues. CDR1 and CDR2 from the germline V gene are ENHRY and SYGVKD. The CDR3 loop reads CAISKLAGDTDTQYF. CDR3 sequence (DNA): TGTGCCATCAGCAAACTAGCGGGAGACACAGATACGCAGTATTTT.

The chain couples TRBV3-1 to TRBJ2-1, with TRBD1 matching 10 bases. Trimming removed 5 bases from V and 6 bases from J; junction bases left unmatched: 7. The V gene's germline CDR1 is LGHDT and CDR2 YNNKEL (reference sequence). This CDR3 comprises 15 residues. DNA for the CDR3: TGTGCCAGCAGCGCATGGGACAGGGGAGGCAATGAGCAGTTCTTC. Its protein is CASSAWDRGGNEQFF.

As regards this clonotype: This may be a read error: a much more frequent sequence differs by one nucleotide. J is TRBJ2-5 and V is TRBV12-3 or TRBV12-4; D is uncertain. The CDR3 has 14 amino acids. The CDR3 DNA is TGTGCCAACAGTTCCATACCGGCACAAGAGACCCAGTACTTC. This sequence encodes CANSSIPAQETQYF.